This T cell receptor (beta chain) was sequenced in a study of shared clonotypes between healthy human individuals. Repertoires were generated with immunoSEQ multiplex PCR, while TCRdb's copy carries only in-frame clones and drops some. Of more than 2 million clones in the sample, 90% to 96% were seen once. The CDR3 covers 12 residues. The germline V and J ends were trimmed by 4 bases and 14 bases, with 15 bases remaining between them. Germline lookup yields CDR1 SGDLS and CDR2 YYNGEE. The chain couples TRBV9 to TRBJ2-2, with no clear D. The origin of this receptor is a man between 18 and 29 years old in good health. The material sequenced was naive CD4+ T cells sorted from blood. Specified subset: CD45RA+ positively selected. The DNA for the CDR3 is TGTGCCAGCAGCTCGCCCGGTGGGTTCCTGTTTTTT. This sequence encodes CASSSPGGFLFF.